A selection of T cell receptor beta chains follows, all from one sample in a study of blood T cells in healthy people across ages. TCRdb independently ran MiXCR on the 5' RACE reads; one entry per CDR3 protein. The table lists roughly 650,000 distinct CDR3 sequences, roughly 32% of them singletons. The sample was blood. These receptors were collected from a woman aged 80 or over in good health. CDR3s include the opening cysteine and the closing phenylalanine or tryptophan. The D gene is left open where the match is weak. Rows give clone size only sometimes, using once, few, many, or a class for an expanded clone.

clone size	J gene	D gene	V gene	CDR3 DNA	CDR3 protein
few	TRBJ1-6	.	TRBV5-1	TGCGCCAGCAGCGTCGACTACAGGAGCTCCTATAATTCACCCCTCCACTTT	CASSVDYRSSYNSPLHF
.	TRBJ1-6	.	TRBV12-3/TRBV12-4	TGTGCCAGCAGCCCGGACATTTTTGCAAATTCACCCCTCCACTTT	CASSPDIFANSPLHF
few	TRBJ2-5	.	TRBV29-1	TGCAGCGTTGAAGAGGGGCTGGAAGGGACCCAGTACTTC	CSVEEGLEGTQYF
few	TRBJ2-1	TRBD1	TRBV14	TGTGCCAGCAGCCAAGCCAGGGGGAATGAGCAGTTCTTC	CASSQARGNEQFF
many	TRBJ2-7	.	TRBV5-5	TGTGCCAGCAGCCGACACGGCCCCTACGAGCAGTACTTC	CASSRHGPYEQYF
many	TRBJ2-7	TRBD2	TRBV6-1	TGTGCCAGCAGTAATAGCGGGGGAAGCTACGAGCAGTACTTC	CASSNSGGSYEQYF
many	TRBJ2-5	.	TRBV5-4	TGTGCCAGCAGCTCGGGTAATCGGGGCCAAGAGACCCAGTACTTC	CASSSGNRGQETQYF
.	TRBJ2-7	TRBD2	TRBV7-2	TGTGCCAGCAGCTTAGAGGCACTAGCGATCTACGAGCAGTACTTC	CASSLEALAIYEQYF
many	TRBJ2-1	.	TRBV5-6	TGTGCCAGCAGGAAGCAGGGCAATGAGCAGTTCTTC	CASRKQGNEQFF
many	TRBJ1-1	.	TRBV5-1	TGCGCCAGCAGCTTTGGACAGTTGAACACTGAAGCTTTCTTT	CASSFGQLNTEAFF
few	TRBJ1-2	.	TRBV6-5	TGTGCCAGCAGGAAGACAGGTGGTGGCTACACCTTC	CASRKTGGGYTF
.	TRBJ2-2	TRBD1	TRBV11-2	TGTGCCAGCAGCTTGACCGGGACAGGGGCCGGGGAGCTGTTTTTT	CASSLTGTGAGELFF
many	TRBJ2-3	TRBD2	TRBV10-3	TGTGCCATCAGTAATAGCGGGGTACAAGATACGCAGTATTTT	CAISNSGVQDTQYF
few	TRBJ2-1	TRBD2	TRBV5-1	TGCGCCAGCAGGGGCGGGGGGGCCGACAATGAGCAGTTCTTC	CASRGGGADNEQFF
few	TRBJ2-7	TRBD2	TRBV7-2	TGTGCCAGCAGCTTAGCGGTGACTAGCGGTTTCTACAATGAGCAGTACTTC	CASSLAVTSGFYNEQYF
few	TRBJ1-3	.	TRBV5-6	TGTGCCAGCAGTTTGGTGGGGACTGGAAACACCATATATTTT	CASSLVGTGNTIYF
.	TRBJ1-2	.	TRBV14	TGTGCCAGCAGCCTCACAGGGAGTCCCTTGAATGGCTACACCTTC	CASSLTGSPLNGYTF
many	TRBJ2-7	TRBD1	TRBV18	TGTGCCAGCAGCCCCCGGGACAGCTCCTACGAGCAGTACTTC	CASSPRDSSYEQYF
many	TRBJ2-7	TRBD2	TRBV20-1	TGCAGTGCTAGCCTTACCGGGACTAACGAGCAGTACTTC	CSASLTGTNEQYF
.	TRBJ2-2	.	TRBV6-1	TGTGCCAGCAGTGAACAGAGTACGGGGGAGCTGTTTTTT	CASSEQSTGELFF
many	TRBJ2-7	TRBD1	TRBV6-2/TRBV6-3	TGTGCCAGCACCAAACGGACAGGGGTCGGCTACGAGCAGTACTTC	CASTKRTGVGYEQYF
.	TRBJ2-5	.	TRBV7-9	TGTGCCAGCAACCCAGATGGGACCTCAGGAGCCCAGTACTTC	CASNPDGTSGAQYF
few	TRBJ2-4	.	TRBV27	TGTGCCAACAGTTTAGGTCGGCAGGTTGGGGAGCAGTACTTC	CANSLGRQVGEQYF
many	TRBJ1-1	.	TRBV7-9	TGTGCCAGCAGCTTAGCGCTAGTAGCTGAAGCTTTCTTT	CASSLALVAEAFF
many	TRBJ2-7	.	TRBV20-1	TGCAGTGCTAGAGATCTAAACAGGGCCTACGAGCAGTACTTC	CSARDLNRAYEQYF
many	TRBJ1-1	.	TRBV20-1	TGCAGTGCTAGGGGGGGGGGTGCGCACACTGAAGCTTTCTTT	CSARGGGAHTEAFF
many	TRBJ2-5	TRBD1	TRBV7-6	TGTGCCAGCAGCCTAACAGGGGGTCTTACGTACCAAGAGACCCAGTACTTC	CASSLTGGLTYQETQYF
.	TRBJ2-5	.	TRBV7-9	TGTGCCGGCAGCTTCGGCCTTCAAGAGACCCAGTACTTC	CAGSFGLQETQYF
.	TRBJ2-5	TRBD2	TRBV5-3	TGTGCCAGCAGCTTGCAAAGACTAGCGGAATACCAAGAGACCCAGTACTTC	CASSLQRLAEYQETQYF
.	TRBJ2-2	.	TRBV5-1	TGCGCCAGCAGCTCCCCTCTCTTTAACACCGGGGAGCTGTTTTTT	CASSSPLFNTGELFF
many	TRBJ2-3	TRBD2	TRBV7-9	TGCGCCAGCAGTACGGGACTAGCGGGGGGCACAGATACGCAGTATTTT	CASSTGLAGGTDTQYF
many	TRBJ2-7	TRBD1	TRBV30	TGTGCCTGGAGTGTAGGGCAGGGGGCTTACGAGCAGTACTTC	CAWSVGQGAYEQYF
many	TRBJ2-3	.	TRBV29-1	TGCAGCGTTGAAGGGTGGGCAGATACGCAGTATTTT	CSVEGWADTQYF
few	TRBJ2-5	TRBD2	TRBV7-2	TGTGCCAGCAGCCTTCGACTAGCGGGGGCCACTGAGCAGTACTTC	CASSLRLAGATEQYF